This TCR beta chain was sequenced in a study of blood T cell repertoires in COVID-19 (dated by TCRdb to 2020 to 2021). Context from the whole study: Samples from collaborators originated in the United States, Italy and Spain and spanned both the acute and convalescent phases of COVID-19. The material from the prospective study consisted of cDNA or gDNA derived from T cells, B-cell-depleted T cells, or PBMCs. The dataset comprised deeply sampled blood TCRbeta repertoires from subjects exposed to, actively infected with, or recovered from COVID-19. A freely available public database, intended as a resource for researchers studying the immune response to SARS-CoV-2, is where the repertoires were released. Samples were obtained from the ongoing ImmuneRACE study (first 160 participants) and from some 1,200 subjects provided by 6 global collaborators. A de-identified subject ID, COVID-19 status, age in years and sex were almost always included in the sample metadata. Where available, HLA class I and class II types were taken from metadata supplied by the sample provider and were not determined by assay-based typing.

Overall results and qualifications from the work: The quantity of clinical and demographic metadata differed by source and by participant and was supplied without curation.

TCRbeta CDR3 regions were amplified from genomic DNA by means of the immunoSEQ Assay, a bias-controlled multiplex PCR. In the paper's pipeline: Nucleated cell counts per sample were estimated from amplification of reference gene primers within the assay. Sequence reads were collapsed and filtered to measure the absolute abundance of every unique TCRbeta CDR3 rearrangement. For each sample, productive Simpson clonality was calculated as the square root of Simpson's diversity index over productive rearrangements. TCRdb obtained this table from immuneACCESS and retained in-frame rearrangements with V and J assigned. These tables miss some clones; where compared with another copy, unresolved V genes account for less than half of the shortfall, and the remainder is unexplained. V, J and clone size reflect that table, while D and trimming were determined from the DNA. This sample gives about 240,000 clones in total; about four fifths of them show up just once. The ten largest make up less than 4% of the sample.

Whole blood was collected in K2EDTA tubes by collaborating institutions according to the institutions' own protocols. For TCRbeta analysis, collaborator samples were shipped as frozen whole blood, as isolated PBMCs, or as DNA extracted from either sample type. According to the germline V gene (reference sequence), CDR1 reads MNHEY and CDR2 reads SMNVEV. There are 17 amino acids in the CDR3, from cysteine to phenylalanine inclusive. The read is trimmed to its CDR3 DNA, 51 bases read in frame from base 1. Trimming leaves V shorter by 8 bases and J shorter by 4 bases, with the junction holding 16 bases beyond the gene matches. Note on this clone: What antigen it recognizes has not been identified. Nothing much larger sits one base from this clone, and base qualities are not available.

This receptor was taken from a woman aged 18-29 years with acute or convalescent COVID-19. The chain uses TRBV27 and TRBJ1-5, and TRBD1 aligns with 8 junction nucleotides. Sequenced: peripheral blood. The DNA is TGTGCCAGCTCGCAAACAGGGGGAAGCGTTCGTAATCAGCCCCAGCATTTT. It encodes CASSQTGGSVRNQPQHF.